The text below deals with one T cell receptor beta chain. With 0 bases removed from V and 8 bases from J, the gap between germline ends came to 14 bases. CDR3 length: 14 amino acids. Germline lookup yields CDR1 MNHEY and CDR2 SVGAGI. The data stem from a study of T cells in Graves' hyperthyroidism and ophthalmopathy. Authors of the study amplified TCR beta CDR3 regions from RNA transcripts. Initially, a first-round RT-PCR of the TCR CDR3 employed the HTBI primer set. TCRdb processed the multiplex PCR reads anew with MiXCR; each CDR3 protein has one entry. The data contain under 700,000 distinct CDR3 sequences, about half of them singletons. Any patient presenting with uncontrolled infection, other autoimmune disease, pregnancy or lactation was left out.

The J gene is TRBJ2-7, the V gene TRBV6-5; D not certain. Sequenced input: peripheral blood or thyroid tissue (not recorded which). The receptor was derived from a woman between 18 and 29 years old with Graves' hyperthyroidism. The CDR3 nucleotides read TGTGCCAGCAGTTACTCTGGCCAGGCCTTGAAGCAGTACTTC. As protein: CASSYSGQALKQYF.